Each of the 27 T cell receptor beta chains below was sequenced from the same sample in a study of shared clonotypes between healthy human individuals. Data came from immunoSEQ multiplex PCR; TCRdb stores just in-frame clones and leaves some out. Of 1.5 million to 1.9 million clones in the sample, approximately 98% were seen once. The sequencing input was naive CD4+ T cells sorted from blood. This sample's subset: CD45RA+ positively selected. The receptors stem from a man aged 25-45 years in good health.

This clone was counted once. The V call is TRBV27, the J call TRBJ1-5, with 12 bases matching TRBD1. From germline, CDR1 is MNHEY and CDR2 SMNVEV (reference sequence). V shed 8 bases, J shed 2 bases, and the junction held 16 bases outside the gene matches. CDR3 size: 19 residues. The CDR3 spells CASGVGTGGAALGNQPQHF. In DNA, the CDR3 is TGTGCCAGCGGAGTTGGGACAGGGGGCGCGGCGTTAGGCAATCAGCCCCAGCATTTT.

The CDR3 DNA sequence: TGTGCCAGCAGGCGGACAGGCGTAGAGACCCAGTACTTC. As protein: CASRRTGVETQYF. V usage is TRBV6-1 and J usage is TRBJ2-5, with 7 positions matching TRBD1. The J segment lost 4 bases and the V segment lost 6 bases, leaving 5 bases of the junction unmatched. This CDR3 has 13 amino acids. Looked up from germline, CDR1 is MNHNS and CDR2 is SASEGT.

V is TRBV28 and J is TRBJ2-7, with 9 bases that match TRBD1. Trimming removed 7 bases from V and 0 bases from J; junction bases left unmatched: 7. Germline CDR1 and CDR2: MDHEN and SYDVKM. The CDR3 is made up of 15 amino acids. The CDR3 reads CASTSTGGPSYEQYF. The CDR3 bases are TGTGCCAGCACCAGCACAGGGGGCCCCTCCTACGAGCAGTACTTC. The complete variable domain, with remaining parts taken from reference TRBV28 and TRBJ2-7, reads DVKVTQSSRYLVKRTGEKVFLECVQDMDHENMFWYRQDPGLGLRLIYFSYDVKMKEKGDIPEGYSVSREKKERFSLILESASTNQTSMYLCASTSTGGPSYEQYFGPGTRLTVT.

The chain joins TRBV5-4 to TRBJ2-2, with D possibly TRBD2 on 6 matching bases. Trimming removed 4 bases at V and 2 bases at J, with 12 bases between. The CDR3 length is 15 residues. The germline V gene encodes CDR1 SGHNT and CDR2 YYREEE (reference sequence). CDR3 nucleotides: TGTGCCAGCAGCGATTGGACTAAAAACACCGGGGAGCTGTTTTTT. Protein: CASSDWTKNTGELFF.

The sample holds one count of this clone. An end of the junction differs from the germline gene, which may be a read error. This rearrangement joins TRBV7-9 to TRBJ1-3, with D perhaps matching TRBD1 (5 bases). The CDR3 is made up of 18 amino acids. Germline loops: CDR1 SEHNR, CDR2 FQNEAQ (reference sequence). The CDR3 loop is CASSLVQGLLSPGTTIYF. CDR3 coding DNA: TGTGCCAGCAGCTTAGTGCAGGGTCTACTCTCCCCTGGAACCACCATATATTTT.

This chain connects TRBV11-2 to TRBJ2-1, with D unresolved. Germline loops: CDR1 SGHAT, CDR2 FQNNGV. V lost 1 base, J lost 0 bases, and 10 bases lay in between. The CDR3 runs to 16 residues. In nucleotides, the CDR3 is TGTGCCAGCAGCTTAGGAGTCGGTAGCTCCTACAATGAGCAGTTCTTC. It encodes CASSLGVGSSYNEQFF.

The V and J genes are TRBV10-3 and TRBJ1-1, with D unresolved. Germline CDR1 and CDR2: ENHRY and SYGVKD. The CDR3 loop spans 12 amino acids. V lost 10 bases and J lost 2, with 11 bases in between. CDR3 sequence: CATTRGNTEAFF. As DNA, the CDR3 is TGTGCCACCACCCGGGGTAACACTGAAGCTTTCTTT.

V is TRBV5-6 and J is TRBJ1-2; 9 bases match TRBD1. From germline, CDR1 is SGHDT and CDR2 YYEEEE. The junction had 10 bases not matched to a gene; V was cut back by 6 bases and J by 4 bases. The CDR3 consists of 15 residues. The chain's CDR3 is CASIPGTGYVYGYTF. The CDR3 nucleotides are TGTGCCAGCATCCCCGGGACAGGGTATGTCTATGGCTACACCTTC.

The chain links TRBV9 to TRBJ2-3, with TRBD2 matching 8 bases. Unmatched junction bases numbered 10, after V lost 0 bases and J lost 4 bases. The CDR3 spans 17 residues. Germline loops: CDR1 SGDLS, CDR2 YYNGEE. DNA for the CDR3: TGTGCCAGCAGCGTAGAGGTTCCGGGACTAGTTGCAGATACGCAGTATTTT. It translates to CASSVEVPGLVADTQYF.

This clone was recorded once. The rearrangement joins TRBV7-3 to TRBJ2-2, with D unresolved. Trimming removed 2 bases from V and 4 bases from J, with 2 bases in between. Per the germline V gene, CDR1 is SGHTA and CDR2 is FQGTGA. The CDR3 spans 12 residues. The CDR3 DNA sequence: TGTGCCAGCAGCTTACGCACCGGGGAGCTGTTTTTT. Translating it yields CASSLRTGELFF.

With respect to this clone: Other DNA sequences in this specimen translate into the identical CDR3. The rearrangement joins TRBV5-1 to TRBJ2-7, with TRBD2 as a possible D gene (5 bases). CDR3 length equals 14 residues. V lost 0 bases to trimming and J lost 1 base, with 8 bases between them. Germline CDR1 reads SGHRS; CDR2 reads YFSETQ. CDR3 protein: CASSLGGQSYEQYF. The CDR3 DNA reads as TGCGCCAGCAGCTTGGGCGGGCAGTCCTACGAGCAGTACTTC.

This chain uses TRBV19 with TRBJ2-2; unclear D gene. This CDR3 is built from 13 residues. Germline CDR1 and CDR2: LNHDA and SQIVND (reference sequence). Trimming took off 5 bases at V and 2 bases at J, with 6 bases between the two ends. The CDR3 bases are TGTGCCAGTAGTTCCGATAACACCGGGGAGCTGTTTTTT. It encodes CASSSDNTGELFF.

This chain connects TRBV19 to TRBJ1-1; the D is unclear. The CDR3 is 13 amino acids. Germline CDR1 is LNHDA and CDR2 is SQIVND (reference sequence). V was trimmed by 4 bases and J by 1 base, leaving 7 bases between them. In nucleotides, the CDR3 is TGTGCCAGTAGTACCCGAAAGAACACTGAAGCTTTCTTT. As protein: CASSTRKNTEAFF.

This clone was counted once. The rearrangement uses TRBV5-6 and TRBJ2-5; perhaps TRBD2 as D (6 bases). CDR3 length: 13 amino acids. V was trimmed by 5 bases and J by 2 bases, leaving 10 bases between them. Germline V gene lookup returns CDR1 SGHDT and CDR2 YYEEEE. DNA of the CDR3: TGTGCCAGCAGGCTAGCGCCACAAGAGACCCAGTACTTC. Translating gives CASRLAPQETQYF.

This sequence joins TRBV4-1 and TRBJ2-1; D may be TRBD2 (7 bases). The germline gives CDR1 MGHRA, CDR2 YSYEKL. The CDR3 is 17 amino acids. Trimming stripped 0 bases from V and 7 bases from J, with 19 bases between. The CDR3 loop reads CASSQDRGGRAQNEQFF. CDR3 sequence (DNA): TGCGCCAGCAGCCAAGATCGAGGGGGGAGGGCGCAGAATGAGCAGTTCTTC.

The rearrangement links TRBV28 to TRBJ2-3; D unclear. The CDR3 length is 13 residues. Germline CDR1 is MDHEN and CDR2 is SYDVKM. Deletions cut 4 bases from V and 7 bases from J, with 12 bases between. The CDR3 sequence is CASSYTSQHTQYF. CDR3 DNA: TGTGCCAGCAGTTACACCTCACAACATACGCAGTATTTT.

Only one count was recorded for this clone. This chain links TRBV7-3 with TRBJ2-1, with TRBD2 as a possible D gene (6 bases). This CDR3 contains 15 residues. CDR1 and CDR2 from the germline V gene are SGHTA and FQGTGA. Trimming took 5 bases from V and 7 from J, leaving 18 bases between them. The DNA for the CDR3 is TGTGCCAGCAGCCGAACGGGAGCCCTGGGTAATGAGCAGTTCTTC. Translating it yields CASSRTGALGNEQFF.

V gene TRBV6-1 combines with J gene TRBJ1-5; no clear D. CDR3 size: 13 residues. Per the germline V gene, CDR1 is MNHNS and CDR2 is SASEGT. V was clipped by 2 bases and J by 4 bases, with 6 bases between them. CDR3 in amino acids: CASSERVNQPQHF. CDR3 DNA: TGTGCCAGCAGTGAACGTGTGAATCAGCCCCAGCATTTT.

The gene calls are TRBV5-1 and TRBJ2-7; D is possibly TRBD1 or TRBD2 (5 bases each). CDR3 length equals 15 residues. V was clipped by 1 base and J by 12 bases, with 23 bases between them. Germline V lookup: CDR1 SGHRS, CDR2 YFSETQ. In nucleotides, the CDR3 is TGCGCCAGCAGCTTGCCCTCCACCGCCGGGACCGGGGTGTACTTC. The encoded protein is CASSLPSTAGTGVYF.

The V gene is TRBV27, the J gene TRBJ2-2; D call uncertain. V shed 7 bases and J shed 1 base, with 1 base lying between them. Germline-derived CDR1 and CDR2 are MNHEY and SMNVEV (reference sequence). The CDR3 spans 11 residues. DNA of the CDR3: TGTGCCAGCAAGAACACCGGGGAGCTGTTTTTT. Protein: CASKNTGELFF.

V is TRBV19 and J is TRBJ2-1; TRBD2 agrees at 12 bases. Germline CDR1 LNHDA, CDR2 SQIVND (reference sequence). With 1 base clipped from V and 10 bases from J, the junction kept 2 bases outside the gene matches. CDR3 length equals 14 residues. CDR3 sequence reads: CASSIVLAGGEQFF. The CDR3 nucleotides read TGTGCCAGTAGTATAGTACTAGCGGGAGGCGAGCAGTTCTTC.

The DNA of the CDR3 is TGTGCCAGCAGCTGGACTAGCGCACCTAGCTCCTACGAGCAGTACTTC. Translating gives CASSWTSAPSSYEQYF. The chain carries TRBV28 and TRBJ2-7; 9 nucleotides line up with TRBD2. The CDR3 runs to 16 residues. Germline values: CDR1 MDHEN, CDR2 SYDVKM. Trimming took 6 bases from V and 0 from J; bases not matched to a gene: 9.

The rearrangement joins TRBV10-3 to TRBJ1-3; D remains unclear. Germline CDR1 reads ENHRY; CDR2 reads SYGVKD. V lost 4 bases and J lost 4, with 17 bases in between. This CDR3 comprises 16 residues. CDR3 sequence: CAISVGRASTGNTIYF. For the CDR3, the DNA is TGTGCCATCAGTGTCGGACGGGCCTCTACGGGAAACACCATATATTTT.

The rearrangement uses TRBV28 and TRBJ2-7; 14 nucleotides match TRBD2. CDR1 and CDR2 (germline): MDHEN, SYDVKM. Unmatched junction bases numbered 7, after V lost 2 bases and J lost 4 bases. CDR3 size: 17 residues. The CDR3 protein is CASSLTSGTSGSYEQYF. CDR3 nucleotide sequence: TGTGCCAGCAGTTTAACCTCGGGGACTAGCGGGAGTTACGAGCAGTACTTC.

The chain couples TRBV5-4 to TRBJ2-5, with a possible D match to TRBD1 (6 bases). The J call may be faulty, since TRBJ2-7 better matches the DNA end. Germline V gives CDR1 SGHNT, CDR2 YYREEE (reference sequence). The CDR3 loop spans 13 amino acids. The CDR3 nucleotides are TGTGCCAGCAGTCGACAGGTTTCCTACGAGCAGTACTTC. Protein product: CASSRQVSYEQYF.

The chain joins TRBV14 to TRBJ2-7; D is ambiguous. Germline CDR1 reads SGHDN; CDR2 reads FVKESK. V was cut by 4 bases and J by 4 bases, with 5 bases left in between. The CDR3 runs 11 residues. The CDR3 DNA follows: TGTGCCAGCAGCCCCGGGTACGAGCAGTACTTC. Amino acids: CASSPGYEQYF.

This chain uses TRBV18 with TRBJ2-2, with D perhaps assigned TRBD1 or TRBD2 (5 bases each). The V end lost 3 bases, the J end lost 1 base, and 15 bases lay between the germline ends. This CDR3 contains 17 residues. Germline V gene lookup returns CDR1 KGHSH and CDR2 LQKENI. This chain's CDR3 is CASSPASGTVNTGELFF. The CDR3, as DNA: TGTGCCAGCTCACCGGCTTCCGGGACGGTGAACACCGGGGAGCTGTTTTTT.